Listed below are T cell receptor beta chains from one sample, sequenced in a study of T-cell memory formation after mild COVID-19. TCRdb analysed the 5' RACE reads with MiXCR anew, one entry per CDR3 protein. Among about 260,000 distinct CDR3 sequences, roughly 17% were seen once, and the ten largest hold roughly 20%. Sequencing was carried out using PBMCs or a T cell subset sorted from them (not recorded which). The receptors derive from a man younger than 35 who had mild COVID-19 (a few samples of this study predate the infection). Cell type and time point are not known. Both conserved end residues are part of each CDR3. D genes are given only for firm matches. A row's size may be missing; if present it is once, few, many or a size class.

>TRBJ2-1|few|TRBV5-6|NA
CASSYIYGNEQFF
TGTGCCAGCAGCTATATATATGGAAATGAGCAGTTCTTC
>TRBJ2-5|NA|TRBV9|NA
CASSVGQEETQYF
TGTGCCAGCAGCGTAGGTCAAGAAGAGACCCAGTACTTC
>TRBJ2-1|NA|TRBV3-1|TRBD2
CASSLGRGAAVF
TGTGCCAGCAGCCTCGGGCGGGGGGCCGCCGTCTTC
>TRBJ1-6|few|TRBV5-5|NA
CASSSGTSYNSPLHF
TGTGCCAGCAGCTCCGGCACCTCCTATAATTCACCCCTCCACTTT
>TRBJ2-7|few|TRBV11-2|NA
CASSFYSEQYF
TGTGCCAGCAGCTTTTACAGCGAGCAGTACTTC
>TRBJ2-3|few|TRBV29-1|TRBD2
CSVARGGGSDTQYF
TGCAGCGTTGCACGTGGCGGGGGGTCAGATACGCAGTATTTT
>TRBJ1-2|many|TRBV29-1|NA
CSVDLSQTTYGYTF
TGCAGCGTTGATCTCAGTCAGACCACCTATGGCTACACCTTC
>TRBJ2-7|few|TRBV4-1|TRBD1
CASSLDRGDEQYF
TGCGCCAGCAGCCTCGACAGGGGTGACGAGCAGTACTTC
>TRBJ1-2|few|TRBV4-1|TRBD1
CASSQEPQGANSYTF
TGCGCCAGCAGCCAAGAGCCCCAGGGGGCGAATAGCTACACCTTC
>TRBJ1-1|few|TRBV4-2|NA
CASSQAYRGNTEAFF
TGTGCCAGCAGCCAAGCATACCGGGGGAACACTGAAGCTTTCTTT
>TRBJ2-3|NA|TRBV7-9|TRBD2
CASSRPGLADTQYF
TGTGCCAGCAGTCGACCGGGACTAGCGGATACGCAGTATTTT
>TRBJ2-7|NA|TRBV6-5|NA
CASSYRGQGYYEQYF
TGTGCCAGCAGTTACCGAGGCCAGGGATACTACGAGCAGTACTTC
>TRBJ2-3|NA|TRBV5-1|TRBD2
CASSLAGTSADTQYF
TGCGCCAGCAGCTTGGCCGGGACTAGCGCGGATACGCAGTATTTT
>TRBJ2-4|few|TRBV29-1|NA
CSVEGGAKNIQYF
TGCAGCGTTGAAGGGGGAGCCAAAAACATTCAGTACTTC
>TRBJ1-1|few|TRBV7-9|NA
CASSLKGGLGTEAFF
TGTGCCAGCAGCTTAAAGGGGGGGCTGGGGACTGAAGCTTTCTTT
>TRBJ2-1|NA|TRBV19|NA
CASTHRGGDEQFF
TGTGCCAGTACCCATAGGGGGGGAGATGAGCAGTTCTTC
>TRBJ2-7|few|TRBV10-3|NA
CAISEGRVYEQYF
TGTGCCATCAGTGAGGGCAGGGTCTACGAGCAGTACTTC
>TRBJ1-6|NA|TRBV5-1|TRBD1
CASSSDRGNNSPLHF
TGCGCCAGCAGCTCAGACAGGGGCAATAATTCACCCCTCCACTTT
>TRBJ2-2|few|TRBV7-3|NA
CASSLDPPHTGELFF
TGTGCCAGCAGCTTAGATCCCCCGCACACCGGGGAGCTGTTTTTT
>TRBJ2-2|few|TRBV27|NA
CASRRANGAFANTGELFF
TGTGCCAGCAGAAGGGCTAATGGGGCCTTCGCGAACACCGGGGAGCTGTTTTTT
>TRBJ2-7|NA|TRBV7-9|NA
CASSLRGLAGNEQYF
TGTGCCAGCAGTTTGCGGGGCCTGGCGGGGAACGAGCAGTACTTC
>TRBJ2-4|NA|TRBV11-2|NA
CASSSRGAVAKNIQYF
TGTGCCAGCAGCTCCCGGGGCGCAGTAGCCAAAAACATTCAGTACTTC